The clone carrying this T cell receptor (beta chain) has a count of ten or more. The sample belongs to a study of CD8 T cells in ankylosing spondylitis. The junction had 7 bases not matched to a gene; V was cut back by 1 base and J by 13 bases. The CDR3 totals 12 residues. Germline V gene data show CDR1 as SQVTM and CDR2 as ANQGSEA. TCRdb processed the 5' RACE reads anew with MiXCR; each CDR3 protein has one entry. The sample lists around 150,000 distinct CDR3 sequences, 15% to 20% occurring once. The clonotype comes from a male donor with ankylosing spondylitis or in good health (not recorded which). V and J are TRBV29-1 and TRBJ2-1; 7 nucleotides match TRBD2. The sample taken for sequencing was blood, either unsorted or a sorted T cell fraction (not recorded which). This CDR3 is CSVEGRGRGQFF. In nucleotides, the CDR3 is TGCAGCGTTGAAGGGCGGGGGAGGGGACAGTTCTTC.